This T cell receptor beta chain is drawn from a study of OX40 agonist ivuxolimab in advanced cancers. Regarding the research as a whole: The costimulatory receptor OX40 (CD134) was targeted by ivuxolimab, a fully human IgG2 agonistic monoclonal antibody. Intravenous ivuxolimab was administered to patients every 2 weeks at six dose levels: 0.01, 0.1, 0.3, 1.5, 3 and 10 mg/kg. In the dose-escalation cohort, nearly 85% of patients were male, and the mean age was roughly 60 years with a range of roughly 20 to 80. Peripheral TCRbeta sequencing was intended to test whether TCR sequence diversity was altered and clonal T-cell expansion was caused by ivuxolimab. The monotherapy dose-escalation portion (N of about 50 patients) of the phase I ivuxolimab trial is reported in the paper. Of the approximately 50 dose-escalation patients, hepatocellular carcinoma was present in about 20, melanoma in roughly 15, renal cell carcinoma in 9 and head and neck cancer in 9. Patients were allowed to have had prior anti-PD-1, anti-PD-L1 or anti-CTLA-4 therapy, and approximately 43% of the dose-escalation patients had previously received checkpoint inhibitors. Three dose-escalation patients achieved partial responses, one with hepatocellular carcinoma and two with cutaneous melanoma. The paper's findings and limits, for the study overall: Partial responders in the 0.1-3.0 mg/kg groups had among the lowest normalized peripheral clonal expansion, especially among CD8+ T cells. After ivuxolimab, expanded clones were on average more numerous among CD8+ T cells than among CD4+ T cells. Clonal expansion of both CD4+ and CD8+ blood T cells was observed from baseline to week 6 at doses 0.1 to 3.0 mg/kg. Which antigens the clonally expanded peripheral T cells were specific for was not determined. Low levels of normalized T-cell clonal expansion were also seen in some nonresponding patients.

Genomic DNA was isolated from the sorted cells so that the TCRbeta CDR3 region could be sequenced. The immunoSEQ Assay was used to sequence the TCRbeta CDR3 regions. TCRdb mirrors the immuneACCESS table, restricted to in-frame sequences. Some clones are absent from its copies; in checked studies, under half trace to an unresolved V gene, and the reason for the others is unknown. For this sample the table gives about 70,000 clones, of which roughly 89% were detected only once. 1% to 1.2% of the sample is in the top ten clones. This clone was observed a single time. Its binding antigen is unknown. No per-base quality is available; no much larger clone lies one base away. Patients with a history of autoimmune disease or receiving systemic immunosuppression were excluded from the trial. In every dose cohort, peripheral blood was drawn for TCR sequencing at baseline, cycle 4 day 1, and cycle 7 day 1. The samples were taken from a phase I, first-in-human, multicenter, open-label dose-escalation trial of ivuxolimab. Adults with locally advanced or metastatic melanoma, renal cell, hepatocellular, or head and neck squamous cell carcinoma were enrolled in the trial. Before TCR sequencing, CD4+ T cells and CD8+ T cells were sorted from peripheral blood as separate populations.

The CDR3 measures 12 amino acids from cysteine to phenylalanine. Only CDR3 DNA is held: 36 bases, read in frame from base 1. CDR1 is given as SGHAT and CDR2 as FQNNGV, both from the germline V gene. V sheds 5 bases and J sheds 8 bases, leaving 12 bases between their ends. The clonotype comes from an adult with an advanced solid tumor such as melanoma, head and neck, liver or kidney cancer. The specimen comprised CD4+ or CD8+ T cells sorted from blood, sampled in a trial of the OX40 agonist ivuxolimab. The chain was built from TRBV11-2 and TRBJ1-2; the D gene identity is not certain. The DNA sequence is given as TGTGCCAGCAGCCCCGGCTCAGACGGCTACACCTTC. Translated, it gives CASSPGSDGYTF.